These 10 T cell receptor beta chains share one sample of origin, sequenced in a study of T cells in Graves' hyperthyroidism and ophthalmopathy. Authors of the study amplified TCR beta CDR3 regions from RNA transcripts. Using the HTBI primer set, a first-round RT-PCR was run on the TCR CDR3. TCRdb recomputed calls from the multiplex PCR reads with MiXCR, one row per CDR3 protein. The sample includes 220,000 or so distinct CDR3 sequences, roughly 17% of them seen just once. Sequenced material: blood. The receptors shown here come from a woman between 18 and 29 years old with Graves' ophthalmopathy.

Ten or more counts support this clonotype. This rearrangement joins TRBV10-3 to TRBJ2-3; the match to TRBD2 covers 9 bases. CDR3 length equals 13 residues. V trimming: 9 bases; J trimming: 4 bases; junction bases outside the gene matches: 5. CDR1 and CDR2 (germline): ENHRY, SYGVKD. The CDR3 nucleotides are TGTGCCATTCTTAGCGGGAGCGCAGATACGCAGTATTTT. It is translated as CAILSGSADTQYF.

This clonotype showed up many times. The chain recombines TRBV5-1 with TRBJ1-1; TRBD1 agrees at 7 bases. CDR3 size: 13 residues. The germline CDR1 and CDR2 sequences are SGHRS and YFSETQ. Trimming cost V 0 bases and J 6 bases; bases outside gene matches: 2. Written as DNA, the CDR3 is TGCGCCAGCAGCTTGGACAGGGGTGCTGAAGCTTTCTTT. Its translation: CASSLDRGAEAFF.

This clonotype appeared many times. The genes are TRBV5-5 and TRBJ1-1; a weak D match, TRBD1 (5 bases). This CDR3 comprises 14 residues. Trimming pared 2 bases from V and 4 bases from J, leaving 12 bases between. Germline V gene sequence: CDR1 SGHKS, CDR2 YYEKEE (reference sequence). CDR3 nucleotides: TGTGCCAGCAGCTTTGGCTGGGGCTCCACTGAAGCTTTCTTT. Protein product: CASSFGWGSTEAFF.

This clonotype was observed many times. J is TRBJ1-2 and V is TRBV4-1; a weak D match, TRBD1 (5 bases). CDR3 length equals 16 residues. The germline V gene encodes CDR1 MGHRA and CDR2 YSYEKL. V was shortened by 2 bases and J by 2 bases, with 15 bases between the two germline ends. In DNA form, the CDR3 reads TGCGCCAGCAGCCAACCTTTACGAGGGGTGAACTATGGCTACACCTTC. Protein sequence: CASSQPLRGVNYGYTF.

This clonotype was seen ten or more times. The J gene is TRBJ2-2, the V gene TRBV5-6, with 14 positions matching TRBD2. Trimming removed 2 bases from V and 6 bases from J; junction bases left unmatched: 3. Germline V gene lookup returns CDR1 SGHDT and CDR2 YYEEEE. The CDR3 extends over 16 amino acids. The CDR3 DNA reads TGTGCCAGCAGCTTACCGGGACTAGCGGGAGCCGGGGAGCTGTTTTTT. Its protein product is CASSLPGLAGAGELFF.

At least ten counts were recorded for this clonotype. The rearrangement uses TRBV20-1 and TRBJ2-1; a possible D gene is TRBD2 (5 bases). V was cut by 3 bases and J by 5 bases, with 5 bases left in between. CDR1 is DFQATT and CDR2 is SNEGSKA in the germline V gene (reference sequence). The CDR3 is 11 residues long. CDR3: CSARRDNEQFF. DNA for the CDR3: TGCAGTGCTAGGAGGGACAATGAGCAGTTCTTC.

The CDR3, as DNA: TGCGCCAGCAGTGAGTCGTGGGGGCTTAACACCGGGGAGCTGTTTTTT. Translated, it gives CASSESWGLNTGELFF. This chain joins TRBV10-1 and TRBJ2-2; the D gene is possibly TRBD1 (6 bases). Germline V gene sequence: CDR1 WNHNN, CDR2 SYGVQD (reference sequence). V was pared by 0 bases and J by 2 bases, with 10 bases between. The CDR3 spans 16 residues.

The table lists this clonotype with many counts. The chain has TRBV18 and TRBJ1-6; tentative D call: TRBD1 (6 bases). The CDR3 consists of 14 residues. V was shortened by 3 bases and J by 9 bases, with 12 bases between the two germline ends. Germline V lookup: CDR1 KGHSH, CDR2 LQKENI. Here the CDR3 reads CASSPGGAGSPLHF. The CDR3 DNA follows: TGTGCCAGCTCACCGGGGGGGGCCGGTTCACCCCTCCACTTT.

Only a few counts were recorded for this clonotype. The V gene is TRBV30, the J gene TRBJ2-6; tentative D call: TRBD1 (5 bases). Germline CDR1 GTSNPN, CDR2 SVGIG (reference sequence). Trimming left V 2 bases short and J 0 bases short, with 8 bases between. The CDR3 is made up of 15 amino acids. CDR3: CAWSQGYSGANVLTF. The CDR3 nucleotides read TGTGCCTGGAGTCAGGGTTACTCTGGGGCCAACGTCCTGACTTTC.

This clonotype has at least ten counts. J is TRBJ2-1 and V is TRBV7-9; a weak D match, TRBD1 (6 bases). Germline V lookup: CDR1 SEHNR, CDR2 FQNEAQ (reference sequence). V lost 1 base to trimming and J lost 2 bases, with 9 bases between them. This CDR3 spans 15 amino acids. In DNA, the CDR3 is TGTGCCAGCAGCTTAGGCAGGGGACCCTACAATGAGCAGTTCTTC. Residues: CASSLGRGPYNEQFF.